This is a list of T cell receptor beta chains from one sample in a study of blood T cell repertoires in COVID-19. TCRdb's table, derived via immunoSEQ multiplex PCR, lists solely in-frame clones and lacks some. The sample contains about 370,000 clones, approximately 90% of which appear only once. The specimen sequenced was PBMCs or T cells enriched from blood (not recorded which). The receptors were gathered from a young man who had recovered from COVID-19. Each CDR3 is given with its conserved first and last residue. A D gene is named only where the DNA matches it firmly. Rows may omit the clone size; those that give it use once, few, many or a size class.

v_gene	abundance	j_gene	d_gene	CDR3nt	CDR3aa
TRBV7-2	.	TRBJ1-6	.	TGTGCCAGCAGCGGACAGTCTAATTCACCCCTCCACTTT	CASSGQSNSPLHF
TRBV30	.	TRBJ1-1	.	TGTGCCTGCGGACAGTTGAACACTGAAGCTTTCTTT	CACGQLNTEAFF
TRBV18	.	TRBJ2-1	.	TGTGCCAGTCGACAGTCCAGCGCCTACAATGAGCAGTTCTTC	CASRQSSAYNEQFF
TRBV4-3	.	TRBJ2-7	.	TGCGCCAGCAGCCAAGATCCCGGCAGGGAGGAGTACTTC	CASSQDPGREEYF
TRBV5-4	.	TRBJ1-2	TRBD1	TGTGCCAGCAGCTTGGGACAGGGGCTGGCACCCTATGGCTACACCTTC	CASSLGQGLAPYGYTF
TRBV7-8	.	TRBJ1-2	.	TGTGCCAGCAGCTCCACCAACGAACCGGGCTATGGCTACACCTTC	CASSSTNEPGYGYTF
TRBV7-8	.	TRBJ2-3	TRBD2	TGTGCCAGCAGCTTGGGAGCGGGAGCAAGCACAGATACGCAGTATTTT	CASSLGAGASTDTQYF
TRBV19	.	TRBJ2-2	TRBD1	TGTGCCAGTAGTATAACGGACAGGGTGAACACCGGGGAGCTGTTTTTT	CASSITDRVNTGELFF
TRBV7-9	.	TRBJ1-1	.	TGTGCCAGCTCCTATGACAGGCTACCCACTGAAGCTTTCTTT	CASSYDRLPTEAFF
TRBV7-8	.	TRBJ1-5	.	TGTGCCAGCAGCCAGAGGATCAATCAGCCCCAGCATTTT	CASSQRINQPQHF
TRBV3-1/TRBV3-2	.	TRBJ2-7	TRBD1	TGTGCCAGCAGCCAAGTAGGGGGACAGGGGATAGACGAGCAGTACTTC	CASSQVGGQGIDEQYF
TRBV6-5	.	TRBJ1-1	.	TGTGCCAGCAGTTACTCCTTAAGGGGCAGGGTGGCTGAAGCTTTCTTT	CASSYSLRGRVAEAFF
TRBV2	.	TRBJ1-3	TRBD1	TGTGCCAGCCGGGACAGGGGAAACACCATATATTTT	CASRDRGNTIYF
TRBV4-1	once	TRBJ2-3	TRBD2	TGCGCCAGCAGCCCTCCACCGGGCACTAGCGGGGGAGATACGCAGTATTTT	CASSPPPGTSGGDTQYF
TRBV19	.	TRBJ2-1	TRBD1	TGTGCCAGTAGCCACGGCACGGGGCAGGGGGTCGGTGAGCAGTTCTTC	CASSHGTGQGVGEQFF
TRBV4-2	once	TRBJ2-3	.	TGTGCCAGCAGCCTGGCGGGACCTCCGGGCACAGATACGCAGTATTTT	CASSLAGPPGTDTQYF
TRBV7-9	.	TRBJ2-1	.	TGTGCCAGCAGCTTTGAGGGACTCGATGAGCAGTTCTTC	CASSFEGLDEQFF
TRBV7-9	once	TRBJ2-1	TRBD2	TGTGCCAGCAGCCGTAGCGGGAGTGGAAACAATGAGCAGTTCTTC	CASSRSGSGNNEQFF
TRBV11-2	.	TRBJ2-7	TRBD1	TGTGCCAGCAGCCGGGGGACAGGGATCTACGAGCAGTACTTC	CASSRGTGIYEQYF
TRBV27	once	TRBJ1-5	.	TGTGCCAGCGGGGCTGAAATGAGGCCCCAGCATTTT	CASGAEMRPQHF
TRBV7-3	.	TRBJ2-1	.	TGTGCCAGCAGCTTAAGCGGTAGTCAGTCAAATGAGCAGTTCTTC	CASSLSGSQSNEQFF
TRBV12-5	.	TRBJ2-1	.	TGTGCTAGTGGTTTGTCGGCCTACAATGAGCAGTTCTTC	CASGLSAYNEQFF
TRBV28	.	TRBJ2-5	TRBD2	TGTGCCAGCAGTCCCTTTTTTGATAGCGGGAGGGGAGAGACCCAGTACTTC	CASSPFFDSGRGETQYF
TRBV2	once	TRBJ1-4	TRBD1	TGTGCCAGCAGTTCCGACAGGGAAGGCGAAAAACTGTTTTTT	CASSSDREGEKLFF
TRBV28	.	TRBJ1-1	.	TGTGCCAGCACCTTCGGGGGAGCTGAAGCTTTCTTT	CASTFGGAEAFF
TRBV29-1	.	TRBJ1-2	.	TGCAGCGCGACAGTTACCCAAGGAGGCTACACCTTC	CSATVTQGGYTF
TRBV5-8	.	TRBJ2-1	.	TGTGCCAGCAGCTCTGGGAGTGATCCCTACAATGAGCAGTTCTTC	CASSSGSDPYNEQFF
TRBV28	.	TRBJ1-5	.	TGTGCCAGCAGTCTTCTCCATCAGCCCCAGCATTTT	CASSLLHQPQHF
TRBV28	.	TRBJ2-2	.	TGTGCCAGCCGCAGGGCGGTCACCGGGGAGCTGTTTTTT	CASRRAVTGELFF
TRBV28	.	TRBJ2-5	TRBD2	TGTGCCAGCAGTTTATCACGATGGGGCGGGAGCTGGGAGACCCAGTACTTC	CASSLSRWGGSWETQYF
TRBV2	.	TRBJ1-5	TRBD1	TGTGCCAGCAGTGGTCAGGGGGGTTTACAGCCCCAGCATTTT	CASSGQGGLQPQHF
TRBV9	.	TRBJ1-4	.	TGTGCCAGCAGCGTAGAGCAAGCGATCCGAGAGGAAAAACTGTTTTTT	CASSVEQAIREEKLFF
TRBV19	.	TRBJ2-1	TRBD2	TGTGCCAGTAGTATCGGACTAGGGAAAATTGAGCAGTTCTTC	CASSIGLGKIEQFF
TRBV5-1	.	TRBJ2-7	TRBD2	TGCGCCAGCAGCGGAACTAGCGGGGGGGCATACGAGCAGTACTTC	CASSGTSGGAYEQYF
TRBV2	.	TRBJ1-5	.	TGTGCCAGCAGGGGACTAGTTGGAAGTCAGCCCCAGCATTTT	CASRGLVGSQPQHF
TRBV5-1	.	TRBJ2-5	TRBD2	TGCGCCAGCAGCTGGAGGACTAGCGGGGGGCAAGAGACCCAGTACTTC	CASSWRTSGGQETQYF
TRBV7-2	.	TRBJ2-1	TRBD2	TGTGCCAGCAACATATTCGGGACTAGCGGGAGCTATGAGCAGTTCTTC	CASNIFGTSGSYEQFF
TRBV18	.	TRBJ1-5	.	TGTGCCAGCTCACCCAGGCCCGGCGACGATCAGCCCCAGCATTTT	CASSPRPGDDQPQHF
TRBV7-2	.	TRBJ1-2	.	TGTGCCAGCAGCTTATTGGGTCCAGGGACTAAGAGGGACTATGGCTACACCTTC	CASSLLGPGTKRDYGYTF
TRBV2	.	TRBJ1-5	.	TGTGCCAGCAGGCAGGGGAGTAATCAGCCCCAGCATTTT	CASRQGSNQPQHF
TRBV10-3	.	TRBJ1-6	TRBD1	TGTGCCATCAGTGACCCGACAGGGGGTTTCTCACCCCTCCACTTT	CAISDPTGGFSPLHF
TRBV18	.	TRBJ1-1	.	TGTGCCAGCTCACCACGGCAGGATTACATGAACACTGAAGCTTTCTTT	CASSPRQDYMNTEAFF
TRBV6-5	.	TRBJ2-7	TRBD1	TGTGCCACTAAGTCGGGACAGAAAGCCTACGAGCAGTACTTC	CATKSGQKAYEQYF
TRBV3-1/TRBV3-2	.	TRBJ2-5	.	TGTGCCAGCAGCCAAGCTAGGCCCGAGGAGACCCAGTACTTC	CASSQARPEETQYF
TRBV5-6	once	TRBJ2-7	TRBD2	TGTGCCAGCAGCTTGTACGGGGCTAGCGGGACCTACGAGCAGTACTTC	CASSLYGASGTYEQYF
TRBV2	.	TRBJ1-5	.	TGTGCCAGCAGTGCGCGGGTGGCTCAGCCCCAGCATTTT	CASSARVAQPQHF
TRBV6-1	.	TRBJ2-7	TRBD2	TGTGCCAGCAGTGAATGGGCAAGCGGGAGTAGCTACGAGCAGTACTTC	CASSEWASGSSYEQYF
TRBV30	.	TRBJ1-2	TRBD1	TGTGCCTGGAGTCGTACCGGGACAGGGGGCTACTATGGCTACACCTTC	CAWSRTGTGGYYGYTF
TRBV18	.	TRBJ2-7	.	TGTGCCAGCTCACCGGACGGACAGTCTTACGAGCAGTACTTC	CASSPDGQSYEQYF
TRBV6-5	.	TRBJ1-1	.	TGTGCCAGCAGTTACTCGATTTTAACAGAGGGCACTGAAGCTTTCTTT	CASSYSILTEGTEAFF